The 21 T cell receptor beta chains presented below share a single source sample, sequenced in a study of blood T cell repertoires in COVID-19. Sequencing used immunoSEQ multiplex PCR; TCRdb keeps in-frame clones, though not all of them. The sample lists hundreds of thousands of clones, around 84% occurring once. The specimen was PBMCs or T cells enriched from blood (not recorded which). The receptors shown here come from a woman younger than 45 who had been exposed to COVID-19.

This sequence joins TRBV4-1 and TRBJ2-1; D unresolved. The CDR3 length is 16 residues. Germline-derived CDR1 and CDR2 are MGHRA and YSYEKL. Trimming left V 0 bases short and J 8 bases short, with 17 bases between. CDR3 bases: TGCGCCAGCAGCCAAGAGTGGAGCGAAAAAGCCGATGAGCAGTTCTTC. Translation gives CASSQEWSEKADEQFF.

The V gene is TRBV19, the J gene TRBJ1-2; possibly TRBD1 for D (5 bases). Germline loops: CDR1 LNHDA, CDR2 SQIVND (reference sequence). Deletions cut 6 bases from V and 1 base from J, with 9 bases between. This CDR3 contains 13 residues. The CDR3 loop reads CASSRDSNYGYTF. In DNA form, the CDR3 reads TGTGCCAGTAGCAGAGACAGTAACTATGGCTACACCTTC.

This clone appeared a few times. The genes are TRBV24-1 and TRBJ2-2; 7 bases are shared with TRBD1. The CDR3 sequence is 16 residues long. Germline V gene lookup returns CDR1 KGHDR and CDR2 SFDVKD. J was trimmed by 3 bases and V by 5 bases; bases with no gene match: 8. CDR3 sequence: CATSGIQGYDTGELFF. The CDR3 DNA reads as TGTGCCACCAGTGGCATACAGGGGTATGACACCGGGGAGCTGTTTTTT.

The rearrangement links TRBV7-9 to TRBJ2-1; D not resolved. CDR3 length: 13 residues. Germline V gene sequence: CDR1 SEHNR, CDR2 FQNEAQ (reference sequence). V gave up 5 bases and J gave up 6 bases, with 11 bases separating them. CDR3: CASSTGHANEQFF. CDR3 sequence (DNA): TGTGCCAGCAGCACCGGTCACGCCAATGAGCAGTTCTTC. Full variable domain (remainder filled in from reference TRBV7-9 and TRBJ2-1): DTGVSQNPRHKITKRGQNVTFRCDPISEHNRLYWYRQTLGQGPEFLTYFQNEAQLEKSRLLSDRFSAERPKGSFSTLEIQRTEQGDSAMYLCASSTGHANEQFFGPGTRLTVL.

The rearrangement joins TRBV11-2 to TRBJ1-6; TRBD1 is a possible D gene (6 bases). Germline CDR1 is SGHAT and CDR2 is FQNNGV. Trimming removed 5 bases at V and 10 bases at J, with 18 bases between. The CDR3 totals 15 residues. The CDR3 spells CASSGYREIGSPLHF. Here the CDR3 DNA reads TGTGCCAGCAGCGGGTACAGGGAAATTGGATCACCCCTCCACTTT.

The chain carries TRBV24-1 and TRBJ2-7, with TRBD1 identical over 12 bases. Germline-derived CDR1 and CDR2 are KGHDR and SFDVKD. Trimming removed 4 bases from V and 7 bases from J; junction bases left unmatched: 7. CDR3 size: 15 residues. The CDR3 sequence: CATSDPGTGGGEQYF. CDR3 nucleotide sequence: TGTGCCACCAGTGACCCCGGGACAGGGGGCGGGGAGCAGTACTTC.

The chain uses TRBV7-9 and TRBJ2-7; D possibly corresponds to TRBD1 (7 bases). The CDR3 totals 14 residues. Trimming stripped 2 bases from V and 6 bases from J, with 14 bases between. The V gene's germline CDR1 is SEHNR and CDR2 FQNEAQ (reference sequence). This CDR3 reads CASSLHRGGSEQYF. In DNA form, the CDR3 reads TGTGCCAGCAGCTTACACAGGGGAGGTTCCGAGCAGTACTTC.

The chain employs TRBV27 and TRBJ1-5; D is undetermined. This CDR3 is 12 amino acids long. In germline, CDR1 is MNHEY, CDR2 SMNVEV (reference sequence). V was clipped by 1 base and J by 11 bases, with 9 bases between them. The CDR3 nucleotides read TGTGCCAGCAGTTTATACCCTCGGGCCCAGCATTTT. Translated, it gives CASSLYPRAQHF.

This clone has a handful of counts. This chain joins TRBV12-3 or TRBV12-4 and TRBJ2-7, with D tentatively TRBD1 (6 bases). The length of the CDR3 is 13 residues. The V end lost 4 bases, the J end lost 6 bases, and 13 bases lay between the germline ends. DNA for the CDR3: TGTGCCAGCAGTTGGGGGCAGGTAATCGAGCAGTACTTC. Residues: CASSWGQVIEQYF.

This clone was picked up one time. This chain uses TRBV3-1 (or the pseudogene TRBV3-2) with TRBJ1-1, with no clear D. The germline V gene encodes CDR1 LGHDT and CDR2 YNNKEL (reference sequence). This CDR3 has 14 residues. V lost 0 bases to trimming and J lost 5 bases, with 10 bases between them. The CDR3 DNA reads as TGTGCCAGCAGCCAAGAGACACTTCAGACTGAAGCTTTCTTT. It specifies CASSQETLQTEAFF.

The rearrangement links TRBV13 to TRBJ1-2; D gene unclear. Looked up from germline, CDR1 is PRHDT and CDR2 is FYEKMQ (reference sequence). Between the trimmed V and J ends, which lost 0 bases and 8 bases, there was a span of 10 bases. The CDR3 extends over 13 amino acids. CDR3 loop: CASSLGWPKGYTF. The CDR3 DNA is TGTGCCAGCAGCTTAGGCTGGCCGAAAGGCTACACCTTC.

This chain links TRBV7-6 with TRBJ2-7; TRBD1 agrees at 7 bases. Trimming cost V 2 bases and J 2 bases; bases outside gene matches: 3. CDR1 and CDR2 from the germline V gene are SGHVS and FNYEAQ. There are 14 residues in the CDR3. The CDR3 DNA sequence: TGTGCCAGCAGCTTATTACAGGGGACCTACGAGCAGTACTTC. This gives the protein CASSLLQGTYEQYF.

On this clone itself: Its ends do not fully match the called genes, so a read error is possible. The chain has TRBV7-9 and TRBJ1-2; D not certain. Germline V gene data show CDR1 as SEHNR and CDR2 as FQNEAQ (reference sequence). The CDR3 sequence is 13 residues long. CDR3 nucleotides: TGTGCCAGCAGATTAGGAGATAACTATGGCTACACCTTC. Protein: CASRLGDNYGYTF.

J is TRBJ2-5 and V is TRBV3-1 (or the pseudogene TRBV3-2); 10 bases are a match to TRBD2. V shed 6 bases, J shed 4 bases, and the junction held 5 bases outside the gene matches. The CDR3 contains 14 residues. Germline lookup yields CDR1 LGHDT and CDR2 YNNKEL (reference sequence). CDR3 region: CASRLAGWGETQYF. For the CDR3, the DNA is TGTGCCAGCAGACTAGCGGGATGGGGAGAGACCCAGTACTTC.

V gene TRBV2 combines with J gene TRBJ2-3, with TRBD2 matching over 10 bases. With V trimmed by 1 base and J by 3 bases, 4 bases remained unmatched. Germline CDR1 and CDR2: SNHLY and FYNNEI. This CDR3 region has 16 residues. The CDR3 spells CASSEGGSGRTDTQYF. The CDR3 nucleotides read TGTGCCAGCAGTGAAGGAGGTAGCGGGAGGACAGATACGCAGTATTTT.

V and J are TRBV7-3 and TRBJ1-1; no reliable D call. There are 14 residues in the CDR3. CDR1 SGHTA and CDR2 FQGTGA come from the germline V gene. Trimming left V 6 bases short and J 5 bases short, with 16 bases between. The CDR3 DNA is TGTGCCAGCAGTTCTAACCTCGTCGGGACTGAAGCTTTCTTT. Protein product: CASSSNLVGTEAFF.

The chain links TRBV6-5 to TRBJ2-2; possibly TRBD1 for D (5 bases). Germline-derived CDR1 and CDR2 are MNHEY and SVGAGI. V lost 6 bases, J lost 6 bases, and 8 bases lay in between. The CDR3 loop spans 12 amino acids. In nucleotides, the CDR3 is TGTGCCAGCAGCATCAGGGCCGGGGAGCTGTTTTTT. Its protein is CASSIRAGELFF.

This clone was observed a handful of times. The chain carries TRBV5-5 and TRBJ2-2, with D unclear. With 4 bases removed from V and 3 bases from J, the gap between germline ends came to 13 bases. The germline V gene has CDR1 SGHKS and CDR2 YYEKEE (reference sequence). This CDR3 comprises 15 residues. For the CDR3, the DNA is TGTGCCAGCAGCGTCACCGAAGCATACACCGGGGAGCTGTTTTTT. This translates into CASSVTEAYTGELFF.

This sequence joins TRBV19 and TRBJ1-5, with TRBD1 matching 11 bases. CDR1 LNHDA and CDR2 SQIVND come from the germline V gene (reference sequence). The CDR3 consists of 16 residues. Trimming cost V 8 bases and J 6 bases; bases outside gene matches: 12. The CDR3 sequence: CASASIWDRGFQPQHF. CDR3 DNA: TGTGCCAGTGCTAGTATTTGGGACAGGGGGTTTCAGCCCCAGCATTTT.

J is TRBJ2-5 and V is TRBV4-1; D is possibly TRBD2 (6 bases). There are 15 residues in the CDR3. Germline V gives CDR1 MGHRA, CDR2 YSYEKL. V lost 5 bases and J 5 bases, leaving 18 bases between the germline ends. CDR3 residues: CASSGDGGSKETQYF. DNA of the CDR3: TGCGCCAGCAGCGGGGACGGGGGTTCCAAGGAGACCCAGTACTTC.

DNA of the CDR3: TGTGCCATCAGTGAAGGACAGGGGGCGAACTATGGCTACACCTTC. It encodes CAISEGQGANYGYTF. The chain joins TRBV10-3 to TRBJ1-2; TRBD1 matches 11 bases. Germline CDR1 is ENHRY and CDR2 is SYGVKD. The CDR3 is 15 residues long. The V and J ends lost 3 bases and 2 bases, in that order; junction bases with no gene match: 2.